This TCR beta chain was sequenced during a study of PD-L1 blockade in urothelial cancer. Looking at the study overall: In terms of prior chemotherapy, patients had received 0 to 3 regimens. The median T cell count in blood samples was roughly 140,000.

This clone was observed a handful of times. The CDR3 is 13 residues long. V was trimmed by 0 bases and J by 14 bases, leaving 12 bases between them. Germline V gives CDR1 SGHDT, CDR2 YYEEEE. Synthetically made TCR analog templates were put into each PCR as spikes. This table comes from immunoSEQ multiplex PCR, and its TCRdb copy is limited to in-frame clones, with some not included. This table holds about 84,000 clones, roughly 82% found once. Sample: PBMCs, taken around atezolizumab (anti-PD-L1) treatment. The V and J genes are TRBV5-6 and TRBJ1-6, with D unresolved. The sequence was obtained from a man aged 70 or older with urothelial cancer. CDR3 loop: CASSLVSAEALHF. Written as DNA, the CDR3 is TGTGCCAGCAGCTTGGTGTCAGCCGAGGCCCTCCACTTT.